What follows describes a single T cell receptor beta chain. Its antigen is still unknown. The genes and germline here are from mouse. As for time point: mouse harvest day 7 after allogeneic transplant. Each mouse received 10^7 T-cell-depleted marrow cells plus 10^6 splenic CD5+ T cells by tail vein. B6 (H2b) cells into BALB/c (H2d) mice; tissues taken at day 7 or 14. Profiling relied on immunoSEQ multiplex PCR, and the TCRdb table lists in-frame clones only, not all of them. Here the sample spans several thousand clones, about 50% being singletons. This sample stems from a study of tissue T cells after allogeneic stem cell transplantation. Broader study findings: In patients and mice, blood and spleen missed much of tissue repertoire. Alloreactivity or antigen specificity of tissue TCRs was not determined; some clones might be host cells. Motif-based clustering found tissue-specific repertoire signatures shared across patients, though few clones were shared.

The source of this sequence is a female BALB/c mouse given C57BL/6 T cells with graft-versus-host disease after an allogeneic hematopoietic cell transplant. The sequencing sample was made of lymph node tissue.

Partial CDR3 DNA: TGTGCAAGCAGCTTGGGGAACACCTTGTAC. Encoded protein: CASSLGNTLY. The complete CDR3 sequence is CASSLGNTLYF. The rearrangement links TRBV16 to TRBJ2-4; D gene uncertain. The sequenced fragment ends 1 residue before the CDR3 boundary, so the rest is inferred from the germline J gene. The CDR3 has 11 residues. Germline loops: CDR1 SGHSA, CDR2 FRNQAP. V was cut by 3 bases and J by 6 bases, with 4 bases left in between. The full variable domain, completed using reference TRBV16 and TRBJ2-4, is NAGVIQTPRHKVTGKGQEATLWCEPISGHSAVFWYRQTIVQGLEFLTYFRNQAPIDDSGMPKERFSAQMPNQSHSTLKIQSTQPQDSAVYLCASSLGNTLYFGAGTRLSVL.